This T cell receptor (beta chain) was found in a study of T cells in tuberculosis. Turning to the study itself: This South African cohort compared adolescents with or without latent tuberculosis against adults with active tuberculosis.

Clones were read by immunoSEQ multiplex PCR, and TCRdb kept only the in-frame ones, dropping some. There are about 25,000 clones in the sample; more than 90% occur only once, and roughly 17% lies in the top ten. As regards this clone: What it binds is not known.

Latent tuberculosis screening used tuberculin skin test and IGRA at entry. Each donor contributed 95,000 or so T cells on average, unsorted. Study-wide findings and caveats: The TCR-beta difference was not significant; alpha differences partly reflected length.

The receptor was isolated from a donor aged 10-30 years with latent tuberculosis or without tuberculosis infection. Some clones in this sample may be carry-over from other donors' samples. What was sequenced was PBMCs.

CDR3 in DNA: TGTGCCAGCAGCTCCTGGATCGACTATAACTATGGCTACACCTTC. This gives the protein CASSSWIDYNYGYTF. The chain links TRBV5-4 to TRBJ1-2; D is undetermined. In germline, CDR1 is SGHNT, CDR2 YYREEE (reference sequence). The V end was cut by 3 bases, the J end by 1 base, with 13 bases between. CDR3 length: 15 residues.